This T cell receptor (beta chain) emerged from a study of CD8 T cells in ankylosing spondylitis. Study results and caveats: According to the report, clones linked to the disease were significantly enriched in matched synovial fluid samples taken from ankylosing spondylitis patients. Prior literature has documented some motif variants in synovial fluid and blood from reactive arthritis. Characteristic of ankylosing spondylitis blood, it appeared, was a TCR beta motif comprising about eight highly homologous variants.

Points on this clonotype: Its antigen is not known.

For TCR beta, libraries came from quantitative 5'-RACE with molecular barcodes. MiXCR was run by TCRdb on the 5' RACE reads, yielding one entry per CDR3 protein. Altogether about 36,000 distinct CDR3 sequences are present, around 15% being singletons, with the ten largest covering approximately 32%. The material sequenced was synovial fluid, either unsorted or a sorted T cell fraction (not recorded which). This receptor was taken from a male donor with ankylosing spondylitis.

The CDR3 DNA reads as TGTGCCAGCTCACCCGGGGGACTAGCGGGAGAAAGATCCTACGAGCAGTACTTC. Protein: CASSPGGLAGERSYEQYF. This rearrangement joins TRBV18 to TRBJ2-7; TRBD2 agrees at 14 bases. J was trimmed by 1 base and V by 3 bases; bases with no gene match: 8. Per the germline V gene, CDR1 is KGHSH and CDR2 is LQKENI. The CDR3 runs to 18 residues.